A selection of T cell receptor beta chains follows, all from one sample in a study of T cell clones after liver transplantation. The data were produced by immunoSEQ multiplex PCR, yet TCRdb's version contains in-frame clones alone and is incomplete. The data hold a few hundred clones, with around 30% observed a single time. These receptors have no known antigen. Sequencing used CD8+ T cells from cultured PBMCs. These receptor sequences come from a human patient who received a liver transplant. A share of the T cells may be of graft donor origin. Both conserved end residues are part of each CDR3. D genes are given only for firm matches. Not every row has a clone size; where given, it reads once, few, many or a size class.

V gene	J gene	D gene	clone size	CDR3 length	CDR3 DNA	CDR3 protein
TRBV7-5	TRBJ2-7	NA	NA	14	TGTGCCAGCAGCTCTACTGGACACCCCTACGAGCAGTACTTC	CASSSTGHPYEQYF
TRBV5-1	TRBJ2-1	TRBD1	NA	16	TGCGCCAGCAGCTTGGGTTTGGCGGGACAGGGGAATGAGCAGTTCTTC	CASSLGLAGQGNEQFF
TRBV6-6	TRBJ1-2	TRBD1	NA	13	TGTGCCAGCAGTGTACTACAGGGGTATGGCTACACCTTC	CASSVLQGYGYTF
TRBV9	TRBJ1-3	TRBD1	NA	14	TGTGCCAGCAGCGAGGACAGGGGGGGAAACACCATATATTTT	CASSEDRGGNTIYF
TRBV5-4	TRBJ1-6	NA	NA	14	TGTGCCAGCAGCTTGTCCAGGGGAAGGCCACCCCTCCACTTT	CASSLSRGRPPLHF
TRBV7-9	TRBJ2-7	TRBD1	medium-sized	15	TGTGCCAGCAGTTCACTTGGGACAGGGTCCTACGAGCAGTACTTC	CASSSLGTGSYEQYF
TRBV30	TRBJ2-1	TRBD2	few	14	TGTGCCTGGAGCGTCGGGGGGAGCCACAATGAGCAGTTCTTC	CAWSVGGSHNEQFF
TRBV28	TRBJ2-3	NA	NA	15	TGTGCCAGCAGTTCTTTGGGGCTGAGCACAGATACGCAGTATTTT	CASSSLGLSTDTQYF
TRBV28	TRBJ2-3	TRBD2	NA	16	TGTGCCAGCAGACTGACTAGCGGGGATAGAACAGATACGCAGTATTTT	CASRLTSGDRTDTQYF
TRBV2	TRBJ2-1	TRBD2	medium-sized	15	TGTGCCAGCACCACTAGCGGAATCCCTTACAATGAGCAGTTCTTC	CASTTSGIPYNEQFF
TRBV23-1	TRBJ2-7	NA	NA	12	TGCGCCAGCAGCCAAGATGGGCGGGGGCAGTACTTC	CASSQDGRGQYF
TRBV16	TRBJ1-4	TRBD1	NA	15	TGTGCCAGCAGCCAATTTTTGGCAGGGGGAGAGAAACTGTTTTTT	CASSQFLAGGEKLFF
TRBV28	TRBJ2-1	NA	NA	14	TGTGCCAGCGTGGGGGGGCGACCCTACAATGAGCAGTTCTTC	CASVGGRPYNEQFF
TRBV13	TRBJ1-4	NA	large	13	TGTGCCAGCAGCTTAGGCAGCGAGCCTTTACTGTTTTTT	CASSLGSEPLLFF
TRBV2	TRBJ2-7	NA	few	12	TGTGCCAGCAGTGTGTTGCGTTACGAGCAGTACTTC	CASSVLRYEQYF
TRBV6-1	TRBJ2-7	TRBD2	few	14	TGTGCCAGCAGTGAACACGGGGGGGCCAACGAGCAGTACTTC	CASSEHGGANEQYF
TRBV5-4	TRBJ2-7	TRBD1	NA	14	TGTGCCAGCAGCTATGGGACAGGGACCTACGAGCAGTACTTC	CASSYGTGTYEQYF
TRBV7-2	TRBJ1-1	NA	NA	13	TGTGCCAGCAGCTTACCAGGGGTGGGTGAAGCTTTCTTT	CASSLPGVGEAFF